This passage covers 10 T cell receptor beta chains from one sample sequenced in a study of shared T cell receptors in the human thymus. The repertoire was sequenced with immunoSEQ multiplex PCR; TCRdb's copy has only in-frame clones and lacks some. The sample lists some 700,000 clones, approximately 83% seen once, with roughly 0.01% in the top ten. A further study also used this sample, focusing on human thymus T cells.

Source material: thymocytes. The receptors were sampled from a girl under two years old with a congenital heart defect.

This rearrangement joins TRBV19 to TRBJ1-2; 8 nucleotides line up with TRBD1. Germline trimming cut 7 bases from V and 8 bases from J; bases unmatched to any gene: 15. The CDR3 sequence is 15 residues long. Germline lookup yields CDR1 LNHDA and CDR2 SQIVND (reference sequence). The DNA for the CDR3 is TGTGCCAGTAACAGGGACAGGAGCAATTTTTGGGGCTACACCTTC. This sequence encodes CASNRDRSNFWGYTF. The entire variable domain, with the rest obtained from reference TRBV19 and TRBJ1-2, is as follows: DGGITQSPKYLFRKEGQNVTLSCEQNLNHDAMYWYRQDPGQGLRLIYYSQIVNDFQKGDIAEGYSVSREKKESFPLTVTSAQKNPTAFYLCASNRDRSNFWGYTFGSGTRLTVV.

This clone came up once. V usage is TRBV5-1 and J usage is TRBJ1-2; 8 nucleotides agree with TRBD1. The germline V gene encodes CDR1 SGHRS and CDR2 YFSETQ. The CDR3 has 14 residues. V lost 1 base to trimming and J lost 8 bases; unmatched junction nucleotides: 7. The CDR3 here is CASSLTGQGDGYTF. DNA for the CDR3: TGCGCCAGCAGCTTGACCGGACAGGGTGACGGCTACACCTTC.

The chain combines TRBV7-9 with TRBJ2-1; D gene ambiguous. The V end lost 3 bases, the J end lost 4 bases, and 7 bases lay between the germline ends. Germline lookup yields CDR1 SEHNR and CDR2 FQNEAQ (reference sequence). This CDR3 is built from 13 residues. CDR3 sequence reads: CASSFSTYNEQFF. Written as DNA, the CDR3 is TGTGCCAGCAGCTTTTCTACGTACAATGAGCAGTTCTTC. The full variable domain, rest sourced from reference TRBV7-9 and TRBJ2-1, is DTGVSQNPRHKITKRGQNVTFRCDPISEHNRLYWYRQTLGQGPEFLTYFQNEAQLEKSRLLSDRFSAERPKGSFSTLEIQRTEQGDSAMYLCASSFSTYNEQFFGPGTRLTVL.

J is TRBJ2-7 and V is TRBV19; possibly TRBD2 for D (6 bases). V was clipped by 8 bases and J by 2 bases, with 19 bases between them. Germline loops: CDR1 LNHDA, CDR2 SQIVND (reference sequence). The CDR3 consists of 15 residues. CDR3 DNA sequence: TGTGCCAGTTCCTACAGCGGGTGGAGCACCTACGAGCAGTACTTC. Translating gives CASSYSGWSTYEQYF.

This clone was recorded only once. The V and J genes are TRBV6-1 and TRBJ2-1; D is possibly TRBD1 (6 bases). Germline V gene lookup returns CDR1 MNHNS and CDR2 SASEGT. The CDR3 sequence is 15 residues long. V was cut by 6 bases and J by 10 bases, with 22 bases left in between. DNA for the CDR3: TGTGCCAGCAGGTTGTGGCAGGGGAAAGGGCGGGAGCAGTTCTTC. Its translation is CASRLWQGKGREQFF.

This clone appeared a single time. The rearrangement uses TRBV5-1 and TRBJ1-6; D call uncertain. CDR1 and CDR2 from the germline V gene are SGHRS and YFSETQ. V was pared by 1 base and J by 7 bases, with 9 bases between. This CDR3 contains 14 residues. CDR3 nucleotide sequence: TGCGCCAGCAGCTTGCTGCGGAGGAATTCACCCCTCCACTTT. Encoded protein: CASSLLRRNSPLHF.

This rearrangement joins TRBV5-5 to TRBJ1-1; weak D call: TRBD1 (5 bases). The CDR3 runs 15 residues. The germline V gene has CDR1 SGHKS and CDR2 YYEKEE (reference sequence). V lost 1 base to trimming and J lost 1 base, with 11 bases between them. CDR3 protein: CASSLIFRANTEAFF. CDR3 nucleotide sequence: TGTGCCAGCAGCTTGATCTTCAGGGCGAACACTGAAGCTTTCTTT.

V and J are TRBV28 and TRBJ1-5, with 8 bases lining up with TRBD1. The germline CDR1 and CDR2 sequences are MDHEN and SYDVKM. V lost 6 bases, J lost 2 bases, and 3 bases stayed unmatched. The CDR3 contains 14 residues. CDR3 bases: TGTGCCAGCAGCCGGACAGGGCGCAATCAGCCCCAGCATTTT. Amino acids: CASSRTGRNQPQHF.

V usage is TRBV5-1 and J usage is TRBJ1-6; 12 positions match TRBD1. V shed 0 bases, J shed 2 bases, and the junction held 0 bases outside the gene matches. The CDR3 consists of 17 residues. Germline V gene data show CDR1 as SGHRS and CDR2 as YFSETQ. The CDR3 here is CASSLGDRGPYNSPLHF. The CDR3 region has the DNA TGCGCCAGCAGCTTGGGGGACAGGGGGCCCTATAATTCACCCCTCCACTTT.

This chain connects TRBV5-1 to TRBJ2-1; a possible D gene is TRBD2 (6 bases). The germline V gene has CDR1 SGHRS and CDR2 YFSETQ. The length of the CDR3 is 18 residues. Trimming removed 4 bases at V and 4 bases at J, with 24 bases between. The CDR3 DNA reads as TGCGCCAGCAGCACCGACCCACCGGGGGTCACCCTTTACAATGAGCAGTTCTTC. Residues: CASSTDPPGVTLYNEQFF.